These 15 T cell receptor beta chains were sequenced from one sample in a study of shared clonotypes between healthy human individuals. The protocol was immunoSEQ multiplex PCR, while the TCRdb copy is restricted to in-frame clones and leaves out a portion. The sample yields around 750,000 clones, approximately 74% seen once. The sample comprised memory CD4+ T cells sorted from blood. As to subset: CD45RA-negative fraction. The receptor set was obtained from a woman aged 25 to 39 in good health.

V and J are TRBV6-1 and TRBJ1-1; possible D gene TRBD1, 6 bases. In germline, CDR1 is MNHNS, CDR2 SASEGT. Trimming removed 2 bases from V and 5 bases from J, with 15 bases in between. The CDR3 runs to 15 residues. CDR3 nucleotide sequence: TGTGCCAGCAGTGAACACGACAGGTTTATAACTGAAGCTTTCTTT. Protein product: CASSEHDRFITEAFF.

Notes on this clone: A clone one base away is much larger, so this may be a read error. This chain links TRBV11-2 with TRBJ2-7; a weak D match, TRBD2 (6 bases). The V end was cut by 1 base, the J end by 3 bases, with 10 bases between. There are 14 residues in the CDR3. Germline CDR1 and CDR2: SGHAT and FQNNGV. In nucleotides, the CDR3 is TGTGCCAGCAGCTTAGGGCTAGCGCGCTACGAGCAGTACTTC. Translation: CASSLGLARYEQYF.

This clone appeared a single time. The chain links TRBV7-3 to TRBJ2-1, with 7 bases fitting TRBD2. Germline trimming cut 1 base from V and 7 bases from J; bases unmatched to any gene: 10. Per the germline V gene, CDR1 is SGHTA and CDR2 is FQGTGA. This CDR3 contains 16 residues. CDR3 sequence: CASSLRLGGSRNEQFF. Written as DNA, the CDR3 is TGTGCCAGCAGCTTAAGGCTTGGCGGGAGTAGGAATGAGCAGTTCTTC.

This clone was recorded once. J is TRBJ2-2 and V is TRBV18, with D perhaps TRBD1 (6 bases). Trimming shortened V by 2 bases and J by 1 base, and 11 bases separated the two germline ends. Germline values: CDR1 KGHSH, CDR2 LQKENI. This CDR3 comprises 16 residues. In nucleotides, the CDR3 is TGTGCCAGCTCACCAGCCTGGGGACAGAACACCGGGGAGCTGTTTTTT. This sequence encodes CASSPAWGQNTGELFF.

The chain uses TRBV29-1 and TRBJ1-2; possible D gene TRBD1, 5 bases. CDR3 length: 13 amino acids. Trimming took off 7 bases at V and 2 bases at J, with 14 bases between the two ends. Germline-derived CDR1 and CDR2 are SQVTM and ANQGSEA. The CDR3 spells CSGGTQGNYGYTF. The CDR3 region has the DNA TGCAGCGGAGGGACTCAGGGAAACTATGGCTACACCTTC.

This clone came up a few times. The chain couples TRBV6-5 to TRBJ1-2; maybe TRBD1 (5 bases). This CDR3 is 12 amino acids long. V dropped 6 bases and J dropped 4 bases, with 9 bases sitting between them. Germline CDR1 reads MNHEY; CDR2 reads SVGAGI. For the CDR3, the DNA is TGTGCCAGCAGCCGGGGGGGCTATGGCTACACCTTC. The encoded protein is CASSRGGYGYTF.

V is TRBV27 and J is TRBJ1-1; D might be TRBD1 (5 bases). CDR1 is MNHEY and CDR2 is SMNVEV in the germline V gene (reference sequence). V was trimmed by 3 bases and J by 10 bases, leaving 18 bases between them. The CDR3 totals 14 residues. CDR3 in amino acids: CASSFPGVGGTAFF. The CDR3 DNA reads TGTGCCAGCAGTTTTCCGGGGGTGGGGGGTACAGCTTTCTTT.

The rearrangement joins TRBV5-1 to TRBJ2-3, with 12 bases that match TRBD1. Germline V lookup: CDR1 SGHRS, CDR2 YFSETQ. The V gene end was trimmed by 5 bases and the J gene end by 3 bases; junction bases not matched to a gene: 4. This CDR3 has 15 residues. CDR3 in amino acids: CASSPGQGATDTQYF. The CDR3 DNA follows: TGCGCCAGCAGTCCGGGACAGGGGGCAACAGATACGCAGTATTTT. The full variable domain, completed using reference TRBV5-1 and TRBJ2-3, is KAGVTQTPRYLIKTRGQQVTLSCSPISGHRSVSWYQQTPGQGLQFLFEYFSETQRNKGNFPGRFSGRQFSNSRSEMNVSTLELGDSALYLCASSPGQGATDTQYFGPGTRLTVL.

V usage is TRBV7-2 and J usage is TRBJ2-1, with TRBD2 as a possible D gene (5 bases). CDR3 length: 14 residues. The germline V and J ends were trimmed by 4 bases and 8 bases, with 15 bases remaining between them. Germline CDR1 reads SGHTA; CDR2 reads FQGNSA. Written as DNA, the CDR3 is TGTGCCAGCAGCTACTACCCCACCGGGGATGAGCAGTTCTTC. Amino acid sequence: CASSYYPTGDEQFF. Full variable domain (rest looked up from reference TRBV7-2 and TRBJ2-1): GAGVSQSPSNKVTEKGKDVELRCDPISGHTALYWYRQSLGQGLEFLIYFQGNSAPDKSGLPSDRFSAERTGGSVSTLTIQRTQQEDSAVYLCASSYYPTGDEQFFGPGTRLTVL.

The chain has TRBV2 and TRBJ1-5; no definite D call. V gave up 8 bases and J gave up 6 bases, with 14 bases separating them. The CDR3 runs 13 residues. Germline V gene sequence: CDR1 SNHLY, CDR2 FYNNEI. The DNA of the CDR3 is TGTGCCAGCGGGGAGAGGGTTAGTCAGCCCCAGCATTTT. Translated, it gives CASGERVSQPQHF.

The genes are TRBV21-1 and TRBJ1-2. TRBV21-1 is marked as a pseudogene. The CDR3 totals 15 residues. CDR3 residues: CASSSSHTPRTGYTF. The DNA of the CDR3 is TGTGCCAGCAGCAGCAGCCATACCCCCCGTACTGGCTACACCTTC.

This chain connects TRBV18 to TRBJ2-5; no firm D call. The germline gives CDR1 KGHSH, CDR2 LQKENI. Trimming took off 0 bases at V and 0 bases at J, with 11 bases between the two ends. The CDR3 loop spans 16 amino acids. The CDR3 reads CASSPPSISYQETQYF. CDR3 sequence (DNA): TGTGCCAGCTCACCACCCAGTATTTCGTACCAAGAGACCCAGTACTTC.

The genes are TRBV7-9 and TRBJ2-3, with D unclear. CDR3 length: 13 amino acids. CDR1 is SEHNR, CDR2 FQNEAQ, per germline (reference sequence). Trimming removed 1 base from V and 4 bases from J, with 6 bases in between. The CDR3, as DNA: TGTGCCAGCAGCTTAGGGCGCTCAGATACGCAGTATTTT. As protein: CASSLGRSDTQYF.

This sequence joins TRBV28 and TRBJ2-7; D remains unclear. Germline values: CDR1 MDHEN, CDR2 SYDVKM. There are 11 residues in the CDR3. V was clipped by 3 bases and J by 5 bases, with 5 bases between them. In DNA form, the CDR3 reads TGTGCCAGCAGTTTCATGAACGAGCAGTACTTC. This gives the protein CASSFMNEQYF.

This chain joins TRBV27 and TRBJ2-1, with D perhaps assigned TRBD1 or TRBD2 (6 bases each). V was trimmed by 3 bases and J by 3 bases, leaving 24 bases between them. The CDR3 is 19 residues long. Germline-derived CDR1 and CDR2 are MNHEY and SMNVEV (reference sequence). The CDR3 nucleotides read TGTGCCAGCAGTTTGAGCGGTAGTGGGGGGCTAGCTGGCTACAATGAGCAGTTCTTC. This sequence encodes CASSLSGSGGLAGYNEQFF.